This T cell receptor (beta chain) was retrieved from a study of OX40 agonist ivuxolimab in advanced cancers. Whole-study context: Prior therapy, whether anti-PD-1, anti-PD-L1 or anti-CTLA-4, was allowed, and roughly 44% had some.

On this clone: Its antigen is unidentified.

The germline gives CDR1 SGHNT, CDR2 YYREEE (reference sequence). The CDR3 consists of 14 residues. Trimming left V 0 bases short and J 2 bases short, with 7 bases between. Produced via immunoSEQ multiplex PCR; TCRdb's table is partial and in-frame only. The table has more than 70,000 clones, just over 85% seen once. General study points: On average, a greater number of expanded clones characterised CD8+ T cells relative to CD4+. The study observed clonal expansion of CD4+ and CD8+ blood T cells by week 6 at 0.1 to 3.0 mg/kg.

Material: CD4+ or CD8+ T cells sorted from blood, obtained in a trial of the OX40 agonist ivuxolimab. This sequence was found in an adult with an advanced solid tumor such as melanoma, head and neck, liver or kidney cancer. The chain has TRBV5-4 and TRBJ2-3; D tentatively reads TRBD1 or TRBD2 (5 bases each). The CDR3 sequence is CASSLGGVTDTQYF. The CDR3 DNA reads TGTGCCAGCAGCTTGGGAGGGGTCACAGATACGCAGTATTTT.